These 16 T cell receptor beta chains originate from one sample sequenced in a study of T cells in Graves' hyperthyroidism and ophthalmopathy. Regions amplified from RNA transcripts were the TCR beta CDR3 regions. HTBI primers drove first-round RT-PCR of the TCR CDR3. Via MiXCR, TCRdb re-called the multiplex PCR reads, giving one row per CDR3 protein. The sample has 700,000 or so distinct CDR3 sequences; around 17% are singletons. The specimen sequenced was blood. Source of these receptors: a man between 18 and 29 years old with Graves' hyperthyroidism.

This clonotype was observed a handful of times. V usage is TRBV7-6 and J usage is TRBJ2-1; weak D call: TRBD1 (5 bases). Germline V gene sequence: CDR1 SGHVS, CDR2 FNYEAQ. V dropped 2 bases and J dropped 5 bases, with 13 bases sitting between them. This CDR3 is built from 15 residues. The CDR3 spells CASSLPGSAHNEQFF. The CDR3 nucleotides are TGTGCCAGCAGCTTACCAGGGTCAGCACACAATGAGCAGTTCTTC.

The CDR3 DNA follows: TGTGCCATCAGTGAGTTGGGCCCCGAAGGTGGGCTAAACATTCAGTACTTC. Translated, it gives CAISELGPEGGLNIQYF. The chain combines TRBV10-3 with TRBJ2-4; D is undetermined. CDR3 size: 17 residues. Trimming pared 1 base from V and 6 bases from J, leaving 19 bases between. From germline, CDR1 is ENHRY and CDR2 SYGVKD.

This chain uses TRBV7-2 with TRBJ2-1; 10 nucleotides agree with TRBD2. Germline CDR1 reads SGHTA; CDR2 reads FQGNSA. The J segment lost 8 bases and the V segment lost 1 base, leaving 8 bases of the junction unmatched. The CDR3 is 16 amino acids. CDR3 DNA: TGTGCCAGCAGCTTAGTGACTAGCGGGTGGAACCATGAGCAGTTCTTC. Encoded protein: CASSLVTSGWNHEQFF.

This clonotype occurred a few times. The chain couples TRBV19 to TRBJ2-7; TRBD2 aligns across 8 bases. The ends lost 1 base at V and 3 bases at J; junction bases unmatched: 5. The CDR3 is made up of 15 amino acids. Looked up from germline, CDR1 is LNHDA and CDR2 is SQIVND (reference sequence). CDR3 DNA sequence: TGTGCCAGTAGTATAGGGAGCGGGAGAGGCTACGAGCAGTACTTC. Protein product: CASSIGSGRGYEQYF.

This clonotype was seen only a few times. The chain combines TRBV7-9 with TRBJ2-6; D may be TRBD2 (6 bases). Germline loops: CDR1 SEHNR, CDR2 FQNEAQ (reference sequence). This CDR3 region has 17 residues. Trimming cost V 4 bases and J 0 bases, with 13 bases left between them. The CDR3 coding sequence is TGTGCCAGCAGCTCCTTGGGCGGGGACTCTGGGGCCAACGTCCTGACTTTC. It encodes CASSSLGGDSGANVLTF.

In this sample, this clonotype turned up many times. This chain joins TRBV18 and TRBJ2-7; maybe TRBD2 (7 bases). V was clipped by 3 bases and J by 0 bases, with 15 bases between them. Germline CDR1 is KGHSH and CDR2 is LQKENI. The CDR3 extends over 16 amino acids. This CDR3 reads CASSPWEGDSSYEQYF. Here the CDR3 DNA reads TGTGCCAGCTCACCGTGGGAGGGGGATAGCTCCTACGAGCAGTACTTC.

Ten or more counts support this clonotype. The CDR3, as DNA: TGCAGTGCTACCAGAGCGGGAGGGACCGAGCAGTACTTC. Its translation is CSATRAGGTEQYF. The rearrangement links TRBV20-1 to TRBJ2-7; 10 bases fit TRBD2. This CDR3 has 13 residues. CDR1 is DFQATT and CDR2 is SNEGSKA in the germline V gene (reference sequence). V was clipped by 4 bases and J by 6 bases; unmatched bases: 6.

This clonotype was seen more than once but under ten times. The genes are TRBV6-1 and TRBJ2-3, with 7 bases that match TRBD2. CDR3 size: 16 residues. With 6 bases clipped from V and 2 bases from J, the junction kept 11 bases outside the gene matches. In germline, CDR1 is MNHNS, CDR2 SASEGT. The CDR3 protein is CASSVLAEDFTDTQYF. CDR3 nucleotides: TGTGCCAGCAGCGTCCTAGCGGAGGACTTCACAGATACGCAGTATTTT.

This clonotype appeared a few times. The chain joins TRBV4-3 to TRBJ1-6, with TRBD1 matching over 7 bases. This CDR3 is built from 15 residues. With V trimmed by 0 bases and J by 6 bases, 2 bases remained unmatched. Per the germline V gene, CDR1 is LGHNA and CDR2 is YSLEER. The CDR3 nucleotides are TGCGCCAGCAGCCAAGATGGGGACAGTAATTCACCCCTCCACTTT. Its translation: CASSQDGDSNSPLHF.

This clonotype occurred many times. This chain links TRBV28 with TRBJ1-1, with 9 bases identical to TRBD1. Germline V gene data show CDR1 as MDHEN and CDR2 as SYDVKM. There are 17 residues in the CDR3. Trimming removed 2 bases from V and 4 bases from J; junction bases left unmatched: 11. In DNA form, the CDR3 reads TGTGCCAGCAGTTTACCTGGGACAGGGAGTAAAGTCACTGAAGCTTTCTTT. Protein sequence: CASSLPGTGSKVTEAFF.

This clonotype was observed a few times. The chain carries TRBV11-2 and TRBJ2-3, with D perhaps given as TRBD1 or TRBD2 (6 bases each). Germline V gene data show CDR1 as SGHAT and CDR2 as FQNNGV. V was pared by 3 bases and J by 8 bases, with 12 bases between. The CDR3 is made up of 13 amino acids. CDR3 nucleotides: TGTGCCAGCAGCTTGGGGGCCGGGGGTACGCAGTATTTT. Residues: CASSLGAGGTQYF.

V usage is TRBV6-1 and J usage is TRBJ2-5; TRBD1 might be the D (5 bases). The CDR3 has 15 residues. The germline V gene has CDR1 MNHNS and CDR2 SASEGT. The V and J ends lost 6 bases and 5 bases respectively, with 19 bases between them. The CDR3 DNA reads as TGTGCCAGCAGCCGGTCCGGCTTTTCAGGGGAGACCCAGTACTTC. Translation gives CASSRSGFSGETQYF.

The chain is built from TRBV20-1 and TRBJ1-1; D perhaps matches TRBD1 (6 bases). This CDR3 spans 13 amino acids. V was clipped by 6 bases and J by 5 bases, with 16 bases between them. CDR1 is DFQATT and CDR2 is SNEGSKA in the germline V gene (reference sequence). In DNA form, the CDR3 reads TGCAGTGCCCTAGGGGGAGGAGGGACTGAAGCTTTCTTT. This translates into CSALGGGGTEAFF.

This rearrangement joins TRBV11-2 to TRBJ2-7; weak D call: TRBD2 (6 bases). CDR3 size: 15 residues. V was cut by 2 bases and J by 3 bases, with 14 bases left in between. The germline gives CDR1 SGHAT, CDR2 FQNNGV. Written as DNA, the CDR3 is TGTGCCAGCAGCTTACCTCGGGGGACCCACTACGAGCAGTACTTC. Residues: CASSLPRGTHYEQYF. Drawing the rest from reference TRBV11-2 and TRBJ2-7, the complete variable domain is EAGVAQSPRYKIIEKRQSVAFWCNPISGHATLYWYQQILGQGPKLLIQFQNNGVVDDSQLPKDRFSAERLKGVDSTLKIQPAKLEDSAVYLCASSLPRGTHYEQYFGPGTRLTVT.

This clonotype was observed a single time. The chain employs TRBV12-3 or TRBV12-4 and TRBJ1-6, with TRBD1 matching 10 bases. V dropped 6 bases and J dropped 7; count of bases not matched to a gene: 6. The CDR3 covers 15 residues. As DNA, the CDR3 is TGTGCCAGCAGCCATGGGACAGGGGCCAATTCACCCCTCCACTTT. Encoded protein: CASSHGTGANSPLHF.

This clonotype was detected a few times. The gene calls are TRBV7-2 and TRBJ2-3, with 12 nucleotides matching TRBD2. The J segment lost 2 bases and the V segment lost 5 bases, leaving 8 bases of the junction unmatched. Germline lookup yields CDR1 SGHTA and CDR2 FQGNSA. The CDR3 covers 17 residues. Here the CDR3 reads CASSARLAGVVTDTQYF. The CDR3 DNA is TGTGCCAGCAGCGCTAGACTAGCGGGAGTGGTCACAGATACGCAGTATTTT. The variable domain in full, completed from reference TRBV7-2 and TRBJ2-3, reads GAGVSQSPSNKVTEKGKDVELRCDPISGHTALYWYRQSLGQGLEFLIYFQGNSAPDKSGLPSDRFSAERTGGSVSTLTIQRTQQEDSAVYLCASSARLAGVVTDTQYFGPGTRLTVL.